Sequencing of this T cell receptor (beta chain) was carried out in a study of T cell responses to AZD1222 COVID-19 vaccine. As for this clone: No antigen is known for it.

The protocol was immunoSEQ multiplex PCR, while the TCRdb copy is restricted to in-frame clones and leaves out a portion. This sample has about 46,000 clones, with around 90% found just once. Study results and caveats: It should be noted that donors were predominantly white British and more often female, and clonal diversity was possibly underestimated. Spike-specific TCR breadth and depth both grew after two AZD1222 doses. Reports say nearly half of spike-specific TCRs go after unmutated variant regions. Across spike, vaccine-associated CD4 TCRs were found, dominant at 160-218 and 743-854.

The CDR3 has 12 amino acids. Trimming pared 6 bases from V and 4 bases from J, leaving 7 bases between. Germline CDR1 SGHTA, CDR2 FQGTGA. The sample in question was peripheral blood, obtained 28 days after the second AZD1222 dose. The sequence was obtained from an adult who received the AZD1222 COVID-19 vaccine. The chain recombines TRBV7-3 with TRBJ1-3, with unresolved D. The CDR3 DNA reads as TGTGCCAGCAGTTCGGGCGGAAACACCATATATTTT. This encodes CASSSGGNTIYF. Based on the CDR3 plus reference TRBV7-3 and TRBJ1-3, the full variable domain is GAGVSQTPSNKVTEKGKYVELRCDPISGHTALYWYRQSLGQGPEFLIYFQGTGAADDSGLPNDRFFAVRPEGSVSTLKIQRTERGDSAVYLCASSSGGNTIYFGEGSWLTVV.